This T cell receptor (beta chain) is drawn from a study of cytomegalovirus exposure and HLA in healthy donors (dated by TCRdb to 2016 to 2017). Background on the whole study: An earlier analysis of several hundred of the donors reported over 250 Gb of sequence data and 117 million unique TCR beta sequences obtained from about 200 million T cells. About 320 gigabases of sequencing data and approximately 84 million unique TCR sequences were included in an early release covering around 650 HLA-typed donors. Among the roughly 370 genotyped donors, 81% belonged to the genetic ancestry cluster associated with self-reported Caucasian donors. The aim of the study was to test whether cataloging public T cell receptors could identify signatures of past pathogen exposure. The study used immunosequencing to profile the T cell repertoires of 670 or so subjects and linked those repertoires to cytomegalovirus serostatus. In addition to the first cohort of hundreds of subjects, a separate validation cohort of under 150 different subjects was used. To predict cytomegalovirus infection status, the study brought together high-throughput TCR immunosequencing, statistical association of individual TCRs with disease status, and machine learning. In a later analysis, previously published TCR beta repertoires from more than 500 donors were re-analyzed and high-resolution HLA genotyping was added so that TCR occurrence patterns could be studied. Rather than using new phenotypic data, the later analysis identified candidate immune exposures from TCR beta sequences and from how often those sequences occurred across donors. An earlier analysis of 587 of the donors used high-throughput TCR beta sequencing to judge whether each TCR beta V gene segment behaved as functional or pseudogenic. Donor age, sex, ethnicity and CMV serostatus were compiled together with the repertoire data. A later genetic analysis took genome-wide SNP genotypes for about 60% of the roughly 670 donors and used that subset as a discovery cohort. Every discovery cohort repertoire had been produced on one sequencing platform. Both class I and class II loci were covered by HLA typing, at four-digit resolution. The number of donors typed differed by locus, with roughly 629-640 for A, B, C, DRB1 and DQB1, around 520 for DQA1, over 600 for DPA1, and around 450 for DPB1. Because of strong linkage in the cohort, five DR-DQ haplotypes were treated as single units for association and clustering. Among some 410 genotyped donors of the cohort, an average of approximately 220,000 unique TCR beta nucleotide sequences was sequenced per donor, of which 15% to 20% were non-productive. On the study overall, not on this receptor specifically: It was suggested by the authors that the approach could potentially be generalized to other disease states and immunological phenotypes. A cluster of highly shared sequence variants was judged likely to be a technical artifact of the sequencing pipeline. Because counts were too low, some 16 rarely observed V segments, including chromosome 9 orphons, were excluded from the earlier analysis of about 500 of the donors. According to a later analysis, parvovirus B19, influenza, CMV and Epstein-Barr virus appeared linked to several top co-occurrence clusters. CMV serostatus was the only immune exposure information available for the cohort. Correlated functional status among segregating V segments might reflect linkage disequilibrium, but an unknown experimental factor could not be ruled out. An earlier analysis of around 540 of the donors showed that most TCR beta V segments appeared in productive rearrangements either about 87% or about 30% of the time, which broadly matched IMGT annotations. According to a later analysis, most CMV-associated TCR beta chains appeared to be HLA-restricted, and the HLA associations seemed to be driven largely by CMV exposure. Presence/absence analyses assumed roughly uniform sequencing depth across donors, an assumption that may not hold. Three of the identified cytomegalovirus-associated TCR beta chains were confirmed in vitro to be specific for cytomegalovirus antigens. A later analysis found that TCR association rates varied across HLA loci, with DRB1 alleles showing the most associated TCRs and HLA-C alleles the fewest. The classifier was reported to diagnose cytomegalovirus status with high specificity and sensitivity in both the original cohort and the validation cohort. When HLA alleles, especially DR and DQ, strongly co-occurred, TCR associations were difficult to assign to individual alleles. Some IMGT-functional V segments, including TRBV6-2 and TRBV6-3, could not be told apart with the 87-base-pair reads, so those segments were excluded. Compared with the roughly 700-donor mean, donors in an Asian-associated ancestry cluster had fewer N-insertions in productive TCRs, according to a later genetic analysis. A further reported finding was that TCR beta sequences accurately predicted the HLA-A and HLA-B alleles for most subjects in the first cohort. A total of roughly 160 TCR beta chains were listed by the study as associated with cytomegalovirus. Specific HLA alleles were associated with 18,000 or so TCR beta sequences at a false discovery rate of 0.05 in a later analysis. A later genetic analysis associated a missense DCLRE1C variant with V-gene and J-gene trimming of TCR beta chains, and an independent cohort replicated the association. In this cohort, only TCR beta chains were sequenced, and detectable features were limited by the absence of alpha or paired-chain data. Because some donors lacked HLA typing at each locus, the association tests relied only on the typed subset. In a later analysis, HLA-associated TCR beta chains showed more clonal expansion and lower generation probabilities than non-associated chains that were equally common. Across donors, most TCR sequences were observed very rarely, whereas some public TCRs were present in many individuals.

The cohort consisted of hundreds of healthy bone marrow donors. Cohort members were all nominally healthy when sampled, although unrecorded immune exposures were likely present. The donor tested CMV seronegative and was one of the 352 seronegative cohort members. Every donor gave a peripheral blood sample, and the peripheral blood mononuclear cells from that sample were used for TCR beta sequencing. The Qiagen DNeasy Blood Extraction Kit was used to extract genomic DNA from the blood cell samples. Library method: the immunoSEQ multiplex PCR assay. The multiplex PCR relied on a mix of 60 forward primers for TCR Vbeta segments and 13 reverse primers for TCR Jbeta segments. Amplification of the CDR3 region of rearranged TCR beta genes was performed with a multiplex PCR assay on genomic DNA. Amplified TCR beta libraries were sequenced as 87-base-pair reads on the Illumina HiSeq System. Per the authors' processing: In a later analysis, roughly 80 million unique TCR beta chains were counted across the 500 to 850 repertoires, and approximately 11 million of these chains were shared by at least two donors. To remove PCR and sequencing errors, raw reads were error-corrected and collapsed into unique sequences using a nearest-neighbor algorithm that merged closely related sequences. V, D and J gene segments were assigned by aligning CDR3 sequences to IMGT reference sequences. Each retained sequence needed at least a six-nucleotide match to both a V gene segment and a J gene segment. Rearrangements were called productive when the CDR3 lacked stop codons and stayed in frame with V and J; all others were non-productive. CDR3 was defined according to IMGT convention as the region running from the second conserved V-encoded cysteine to the conserved J-encoded phenylalanine. The earlier analysis of about 500 of the donors excluded sequences that lacked an unambiguous match to a single V gene segment. An earlier analysis of 550 to 650 of the donors classified V segments as functional when productive rearrangements were above 56.7% and as segregating when the standard deviation between donors was above 5%. A statistical classification framework was developed to diagnose cytomegalovirus status using the catalog of TCR beta chain sequences. In a later analysis, V and J genes were assigned by comparing TCR nucleotide sequences against IMGT/GENE-DB human TR gene sequences. Using the TCRdist pipeline, a later analysis assigned CDR3 sequences along with most-parsimonious VDJ recombination scenarios. In a later analysis, every TCR beta chain was defined by the combination of its CDR3 amino acid sequence and its V-gene family, and reads without a unique V-gene family were dropped. A later analysis removed 550 to 650 highly shared, low-generation-probability nucleotide sequences to deal with suspected cross-contamination and a sequencing artifact. A later analysis calculated a clonal expansion index for each public chain from normalized within-repertoire ranks of inferred template counts. In a later analysis, generation probabilities were computed with a VDJ recombination model fitted to out-of-frame rearrangements, and the resulting probabilities were checked against IGoR. A later analysis scored TCR-TCR, TCR-HLA and TCR-CMV co-occurrence with hypergeometric tests, applying a repertoire-size bias correction to TCR pairs. A later analysis estimated false discovery rates by permuting HLA or CMV assignments 20 times. In a later analysis, co-occurring TCRs were grouped using DBSCAN, and TCRdist sequence similarity was added for clustering within HLA-allele-positive subsets. Repertoires with fewer than 30,000 or more than 120,000 public chains, plus five repertoires with anomalous nucleotide sharing, were excluded from co-occurrence clustering. TCRdb mirrors the immuneACCESS table, restricted to in-frame sequences. Some clones are absent from its copies; in checked studies, under half trace to an unresolved V gene, and the reason for the others is unknown. The V and J calls and clone size come from that table; D and trimming were worked out from the DNA. This sample gives about 170,000 clones in total; over 60% of them show up just once. The ten largest clones represent less than 0.9% of the sample.

In regard to this clone: The clone's antigen remains unknown. No base quality values were provided; no much bigger clone lies one nucleotide off.

CDR1 and CDR2 are drawn from the germline V gene: ENHRY, SYGVKD. Trimming takes 3 bases off V and 5 bases off J; junction bases not matched to a gene: 1. The CDR3 goes from the cysteine to the phenylalanine over 13 residues. Solely the CDR3 DNA is kept, with 39 bases framed from the first base. The specimen sequenced was PBMCs. Rearrangement joined TRBV10-3 to TRBJ1-1, with 9 middle bases fitting TRBD1. The origin of this receptor is a female donor in good health and CMV-seronegative. In nucleotide form, the sequence is TGTGCCATCAGTGATGGGACAGGGACTGAAGCTTTCTTT. Translated, it gives CAISDGTGTEAFF.